This T cell receptor (beta chain) stems from a study of cytomegalovirus exposure and HLA in healthy donors. Study observations and caveats: What a later analysis showed was that several of the most significant clusters appeared linked to common viral pathogens. In a later analysis, TCR beta V- and J-gene trimming was associated with a missense DCLRE1C variant. Researchers reported that three CMV-associated chains were confirmed in vitro as CMV antigen-specific. The study designated about 180 TCR beta chains cytomegalovirus-associated.

Primers: 60 Vbeta forward and 13 Jbeta reverse. Clones were sequenced by immunoSEQ multiplex PCR, and TCRdb holds only the in-frame ones, with some missing. The top ten hold around 1.3% of the sample, which has about 170,000 clones, approximately 80% seen once. On this clone itself: Its antigen is unidentified.

Sequences were obtained from PBMCs. This TCR was sampled from a boy aged 2 to 9 in good health and CMV-seronegative.

The DNA for the CDR3 is TGCGCCAGCAGCTTGGGGCGAGGGGGTTTCGCCCCAGATACGCAGTATTTT. Protein sequence: CASSLGRGGFAPDTQYF. The chain carries TRBV5-1 and TRBJ2-3; D might be TRBD1 (6 bases). The V gene's germline CDR1 is SGHRS and CDR2 YFSETQ. Trimming left V 0 bases short and J 4 bases short, with 18 bases between. The CDR3 is made up of 17 amino acids. The whole variable domain, filled in from reference TRBV5-1 and TRBJ2-3, reads KAGVTQTPRYLIKTRGQQVTLSCSPISGHRSVSWYQQTPGQGLQFLFEYFSETQRNKGNFPGRFSGRQFSNSRSEMNVSTLELGDSALYLCASSLGRGGFAPDTQYFGPGTRLTVL.